This entry lists 7 T cell receptor beta chains sequenced from one sample in a study of T-cell memory formation after mild COVID-19. Using its own MiXCR run on the 5' RACE reads, TCRdb lists one record per CDR3 protein. The sample yields 250,000 to 350,000 distinct CDR3 sequences, about 15% seen once. Sequencing was carried out using PBMCs or a T cell subset sorted from them (not recorded which). Receptors originate from a man aged 18 to 29 who had mild COVID-19 (a few samples of this study predate the infection). Cell type and time point are not known.

The chain recombines TRBV25-1 with TRBJ2-3, with D unclear. Trimming stripped 3 bases from V and 3 bases from J, with 7 bases between. Germline CDR1 reads MGHDK; CDR2 reads SYGVNS. The CDR3 is 13 residues long. The CDR3 DNA sequence: TGTGCCAGCAGTGATAAGAGTACAGATACGCAGTATTTT. Translation: CASSDKSTDTQYF.

The CDR3 sequence: CATHRQGLNTEAFF. In DNA form, the CDR3 reads TGTGCCACTCACAGACAGGGCTTGAACACTGAAGCTTTCTTT. The chain couples TRBV12-3 or TRBV12-4 to TRBJ1-1, with 7 bases fitting TRBD1. J gave up 0 bases and V 10 bases, and 8 bases lay outside the gene matches. This CDR3 is built from 14 residues.

This sequence joins TRBV7-9 and TRBJ2-4; the match to TRBD1 covers 9 bases. Germline trimming cut 0 bases from V and 6 bases from J; bases unmatched to any gene: 3. The germline gives CDR1 SEHNR, CDR2 FQNEAQ (reference sequence). CDR3 length: 15 residues. The CDR3 DNA reads TGTGCCAGCAGCTTAGCGGGGGGACAGGGAAACATTCAGTACTTC. Protein: CASSLAGGQGNIQYF.

The V and J genes are TRBV3-1 and TRBJ1-4; D is uncertain. V dropped 5 bases and J dropped 7 bases, with 8 bases sitting between them. The CDR3 is made up of 12 amino acids. Germline loops: CDR1 LGHDT, CDR2 YNNKEL (reference sequence). This CDR3 is CASSVGSEKLFF. The CDR3 DNA reads as TGTGCCAGCAGCGTCGGAAGTGAAAAACTGTTTTTT.

This clonotype has more than one count but fewer than ten. This chain uses TRBV5-5 with TRBJ2-1, with a possible D match to TRBD1 (5 bases). The CDR3 contains 15 residues. The ends were cut back, 0 bases at V and 3 bases at J, with 10 bases in the middle. Germline CDR1 and CDR2: SGHKS and YYEKEE (reference sequence). CDR3 nucleotide sequence: TGTGCCAGCAGCTTGGAGGACACTTACTACAATGAGCAGTTCTTC. Encoded protein: CASSLEDTYYNEQFF. The complete variable domain, with remaining parts taken from reference TRBV5-5 and TRBJ2-1, reads DAGVTQSPTHLIKTRGQQVTLRCSPISGHKSVSWYQQVLGQGPQFIFQYYEKEERGRGNFPDRFSARQFPNYSSELNVNALLLGDSALYLCASSLEDTYYNEQFFGPGTRLTVL.

Only a few counts were recorded for this clonotype. The chain recombines TRBV7-9 with TRBJ2-1; possibly TRBD2 for D (6 bases). Germline CDR1 is SEHNR and CDR2 is FQNEAQ (reference sequence). The CDR3 is 16 amino acids. V was cut by 0 bases and J by 3 bases, with 12 bases left in between. This CDR3 is CASSLAGGRNYNEQFF. The CDR3 DNA is TGTGCCAGCAGCTTAGCGGGAGGTCGGAACTACAATGAGCAGTTCTTC.

The rearrangement links TRBV5-1 to TRBJ2-1; D remains unclear. V was shortened by 3 bases and J by 6 bases, with 22 bases between the two germline ends. From germline, CDR1 is SGHRS and CDR2 YFSETQ. The CDR3 is 17 residues long. The CDR3 region is CASSYLGSWPESNEQFF. CDR3 nucleotides: TGCGCCAGCAGCTACCTCGGCTCGTGGCCGGAGAGCAATGAGCAGTTCTTC.